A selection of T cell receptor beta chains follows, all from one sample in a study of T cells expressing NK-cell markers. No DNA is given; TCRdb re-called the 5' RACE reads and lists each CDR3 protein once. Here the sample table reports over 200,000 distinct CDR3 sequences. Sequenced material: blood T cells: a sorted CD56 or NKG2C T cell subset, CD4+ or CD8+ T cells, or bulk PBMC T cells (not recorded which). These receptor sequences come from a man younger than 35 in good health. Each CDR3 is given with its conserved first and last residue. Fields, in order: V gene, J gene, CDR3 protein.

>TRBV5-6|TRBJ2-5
CASSLRGLQETQYF
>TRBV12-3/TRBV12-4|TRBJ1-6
CASSLGTDNSPLHF
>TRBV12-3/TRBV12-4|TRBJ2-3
CASSGTSGRPSTDTQYF
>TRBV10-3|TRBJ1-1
CAIRTELNTEAFF
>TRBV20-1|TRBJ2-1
CSATRTSSYNEQFF
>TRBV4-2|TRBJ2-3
CASSQVQGADTQYF
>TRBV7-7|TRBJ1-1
CASSPVGLAEAFF
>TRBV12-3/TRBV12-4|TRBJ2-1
CASSRTAGTPRRNEQFF
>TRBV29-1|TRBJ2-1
CSVAGTGSYNEQFF
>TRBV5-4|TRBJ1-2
CASSLVGGVYGYTF